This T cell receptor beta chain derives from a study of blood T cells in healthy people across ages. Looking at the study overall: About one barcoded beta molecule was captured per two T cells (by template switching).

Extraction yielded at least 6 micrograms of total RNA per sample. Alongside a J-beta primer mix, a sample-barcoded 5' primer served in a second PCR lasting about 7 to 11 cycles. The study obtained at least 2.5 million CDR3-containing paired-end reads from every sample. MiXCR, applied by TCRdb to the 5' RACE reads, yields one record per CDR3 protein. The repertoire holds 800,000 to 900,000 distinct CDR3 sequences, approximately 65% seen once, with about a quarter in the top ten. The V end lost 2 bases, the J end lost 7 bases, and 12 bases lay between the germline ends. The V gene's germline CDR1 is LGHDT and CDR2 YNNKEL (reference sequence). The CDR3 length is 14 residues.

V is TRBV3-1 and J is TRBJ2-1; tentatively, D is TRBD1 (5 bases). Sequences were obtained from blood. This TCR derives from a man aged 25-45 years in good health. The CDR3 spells CASSQSRAWNEQFF. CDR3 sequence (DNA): TGTGCCAGCAGCCAAAGCAGGGCTTGGAATGAGCAGTTCTTC.